A single TCR beta chain is shown here with its context. Its antigen remains unidentified. The data stem from a study of vaccination effects on CD4 cells after COVID-19. Looking at the study overall: Each person got two doses of an mRNA SARS-CoV-2 vaccine, BNT162b2 or mRNA-1273. Study-level findings and limits: Relatively few convalescent patients took part in the study, which had no early post-infection timepoints. Clones that were induced by infection or by vaccine showed marked contraction late after vaccination.

Generated by immunoSEQ multiplex PCR, the TCRdb table keeps only in-frame clones and is missing some. The data show about 25,000 clones, about 70% seen once. V shed 6 bases, J shed 1 base, and the junction held 8 bases outside the gene matches. Per germline, CDR1 LNHDA and CDR2 SQIVND (reference sequence). This CDR3 region has 17 residues. Antigen-specific CD4+ T cells expanded by the ViraFEST assay with viral peptide pools were then sequenced. The culture ran for approximately nine days before CD4+ T cells were isolated. Vaccine recipients had no previous SARS-CoV-2 infection; their nucleocapsid antibodies were negative.

V usage is TRBV19 and J usage is TRBJ1-5; 11 bases are shared with TRBD1. Specimen: CD4+ T cells from PBMCs cultured with HCoV-NL63 spike peptides, collected before COVID-19 vaccination. The sequence derives from a human donor who received a COVID-19 vaccine. The CDR3: CASRPDRGQRSNQPQHF. The CDR3, as DNA: TGTGCCAGTAGACCGGACAGGGGGCAGCGGAGCAATCAGCCCCAGCATTTT.